What follows is one TCR beta chain and its context. What it recognizes is unknown. The data originate from a study of cytomegalovirus exposure and HLA in healthy donors. Points from the study as a whole: Earlier findings revealed that most TCR beta V segments proved productive either about 90% or about 30% of the time. Presence/absence analyses rested on an assumption that sequencing depth was roughly uniform across donors.

PCR used 60 Vbeta primers and 13 Jbeta primers. As handled by the study authors: Unique TCR beta chains numbered approximately 80 million in a later analysis, with around 12 million shared. Sequencing was performed with immunoSEQ multiplex PCR; in TCRdb, only in-frame clones are kept and a portion is missing. V and J calls plus clone size are reproduced from that table; the DNA served to infer D and trimming. The table records 100,000 to 150,000 clones, around 79% of them present only once. The clonotype originates from a woman in her 40s in good health and CMV-seronegative. Sample: PBMCs.

CDR3 coding DNA: TGTGCCAGCAGCTTCTGGGGCCGGCGGACTAGCCAAGAGACCCAGTACTTC. Translating gives CASSFWGRRTSQETQYF. The gene calls are TRBV7-2 and TRBJ2-5; TRBD2 agrees at 7 bases. The CDR3 runs 17 residues. V trimming: 3 bases; J trimming: 1 base; junction bases outside the gene matches: 11. Germline CDR1 reads SGHTA; CDR2 reads FQGNSA.